The clone carrying this T cell receptor beta chain has a single count. Its target is unknown. This sample is part of a study of cytomegalovirus exposure and HLA in healthy donors. Overall study findings and caveats: One cluster of highly shared sequence variants probably arose as a sequencing artifact. Among the most significant clusters, several appeared linked to common viral pathogens in a later analysis. An analysis was carried out at a later point. It showed that HLA-associated TCR beta chains were more clonally expanded than equally common non-associated chains. Some public TCRs appeared in many individuals, while most sequences were rare.

In the PCR, 60 Vbeta and 13 Jbeta primers were used. Profiled with immunoSEQ multiplex PCR; TCRdb holds only in-frame clones, not every one. The top ten clones hold about 11% of a sample with around 150,000 clones, roughly 80% of them seen once. The V and J ends lost 8 bases and 3 bases, in that order; junction bases with no gene match: 1. The germline V gene encodes CDR1 MDHEN and CDR2 SYDVKM. The CDR3 has 12 residues. The chain uses TRBV28 and TRBJ2-1; 7 nucleotides align to TRBD2. The receptor was derived from a man aged 18 to 30 in good health and CMV-seropositive. Material for sequencing was PBMCs. The CDR3 reads CASRTSYNEQFF. The CDR3 nucleotides are TGTGCCAGCCGGACTAGCTACAATGAGCAGTTCTTC.